The sequence of this TCR beta chain was determined in a study of T cell repertoires in cytomegalovirus infection (dated by TCRdb to between 2018 and 2021). A note on the overall study: The HLA type of each donor mattered for the analysis, because public TCR beta signatures pointed to carriage of CMV infection along with the matching HLA type.

What the study reported, not specific to this receptor: In the ex vivo response, HLA-C-restricted CMV-specific TCR beta clonotypes were dominant, and in two of eight donors the single most frequent clonotype came from this HLA-C-restricted group. Carriers of CMV infection plus the relevant HLA type were discriminated by the cumulative frequency of public TCR beta family members in the study cohort and in an independent roughly 370-donor cohort.

This clonotype has only a few counts. Its antigen is unknown. No much larger clone exists at a distance of one base, and base qualities are not known. The sample was run on an Illumina HiSeq 1500. The raw public data were reprocessed by TCRdb itself: fastp quality trimming at Q25, MiXCR clonotype calling, in-frame beta chains only. Entries that share a CDR3 protein sequence are merged under the most common genes and DNA. Across this sample there are more than 400,000 distinct CDR3 sequences, with about 25% seen only once. The top ten constitute about 12% of the sample. The CDR3 starts with the cysteine, ends with the phenylalanine, and has 12 residues. Just the 36-base CDR3 DNA is kept, in frame starting at base 1. V drops 6 bases and J drops 3 bases, leaving 6 bases in between. Taken from the germline V gene, the CDR1 and CDR2 loops are MNHNS and SASEGT.

The receptor was derived from a human donor in good health (CMV status not recorded). Some clones in this sample may be carry-over from other donors' samples. The sequenced sample was PBMCs. The chain employs TRBV6-1 and TRBJ2-1; the D gene identity is not certain. The CDR3 region reads CASRADYNEQFF. The sequence in DNA is TGTGCCAGCAGGGCAGACTACAATGAGCAGTTCTTC.